This T cell receptor beta chain was retrieved from a study of cytomegalovirus exposure and HLA in healthy donors (dated by TCRdb to the late 2010s). For context, the study as a whole: According to an earlier analysis of 450 to 650 of the donors, about 170 million T cells yielded roughly 100 million unique TCR beta sequences and less than 300 Gb of sequence data. An early release that covered about 640 HLA-typed donors contained around 300 gigabases of sequencing data and about 93 million unique TCR sequences. Of the approximately 400 genotyped donors, approximately 80% fell in the genetic ancestry cluster associated with self-reported Caucasian donors. The study aimed to test whether cataloging public T cell receptors could reveal signatures of past pathogen exposure. The T cell repertoires of roughly 660 subjects were profiled by immunosequencing and related to cytomegalovirus serostatus. Along with the approximately 650-subject first cohort, a separate validation cohort of over a hundred different subjects was used. To predict cytomegalovirus infection status, the study combined high-throughput TCR immunosequencing, statistical association of individual TCRs with disease status, and machine learning. A later analysis re-examined previously published TCR beta repertoires from around 670 donors and added high-resolution HLA genotyping to investigate patterns of TCR occurrence. Rather than drawing on any new phenotypic data, the later analysis identified candidate immune exposures from TCR beta sequences and the way those sequences occurred across donors. In an earlier analysis of 500 to 650 of the donors, high-throughput TCR beta sequencing was used to judge whether each TCR beta V gene segment behaved as functional or pseudogenic. Donor age, sex, ethnicity and CMV serostatus were compiled together with the repertoire data. Genome-wide SNP genotypes for about 65% of the 666 donors were used in a later genetic analysis, which treated that subset as a discovery cohort. All discovery cohort repertoires had been generated using a single sequencing platform. Class I and class II HLA loci were covered by the typing at four-digit resolution. Typing coverage differed by locus: A, B, C, DRB1 and DQB1 were typed in roughly 620-640 donors, DQA1 in 500 to 550, DPA1 in 600 to 610, and DPB1 in 450 to 480. Because of strong linkage in the cohort, roughly 5 DR-DQ haplotypes were treated as single units for association and clustering. On average, about 200,000 unique TCR beta nucleotide sequences were sequenced per donor among more than 350 genotyped donors of the cohort, with roughly 20% of those sequences being non-productive. Overall study results and their limits: An earlier analysis of some 560 of the donors showed that most TCR beta V segments appeared in productive rearrangements either about 87% or about 30% of the time, which broadly matched IMGT annotations. According to a later analysis, parvovirus B19, influenza, CMV and Epstein-Barr virus appeared linked to several top co-occurrence clusters. Most TCR sequences were seen in very few donors, while some public TCRs were found in many individuals. This cohort had only TCR beta chains sequenced, and the lack of alpha or paired-chain data limited which features could be detected. A later analysis found that most CMV-associated TCR beta chains appeared HLA-restricted, with HLA associations seemingly driven largely by CMV exposure. A further reported finding was that TCR beta sequences accurately predicted the HLA-A and HLA-B alleles for most subjects in the first cohort. According to a later genetic analysis, donors in an Asian-associated ancestry cluster had fewer N-insertions in productive TCRs than the roughly 660-donor mean. Immune exposure information for the cohort was limited to CMV serostatus. In both the original and validation cohorts, the classifier was reported to diagnose cytomegalovirus status with high specificity and sensitivity. In vitro tests confirmed that a few of the cytomegalovirus-associated TCR beta chains recognize cytomegalovirus antigens. HLA typing was unavailable for some donors at each locus, so association tests used only the typed subset. V-gene and J-gene trimming of TCR beta chains was associated with a missense DCLRE1C variant in a later genetic analysis, and the association was replicated in an independent cohort. According to the authors, the approach could potentially be generalized to other disease states and immunological phenotypes. In the study, 150 to 200 TCR beta chains were listed as associated with cytomegalovirus. Assigning TCR associations to individual alleles was difficult when HLA alleles, especially DR and DQ, strongly co-occurred. In a later analysis, HLA-associated TCR beta chains showed more clonal expansion and lower generation probabilities than non-associated chains that were equally common. Presence/absence analyses assumed roughly uniform sequencing depth across donors, an assumption that may not hold. Linkage disequilibrium might explain the correlated functional status among segregating V segments, but an unknown experimental factor could not be excluded. In a later analysis, the rate of TCR association differed among HLA loci, with DRB1 alleles having the most associated TCRs and HLA-C alleles having the fewest. Because counts were too low, seventeen rarely observed V segments, including chromosome 9 orphons, were excluded from the earlier analysis of around 640 of the donors. Specific HLA alleles were associated with 15,000 to 20,000 TCR beta sequences at a false discovery rate of 0.05 in a later analysis. A cluster of highly shared sequence variants was judged likely to represent a technical artifact of the sequencing pipeline. Some IMGT-functional V segments, including TRBV6-2 and TRBV6-3, could not be distinguished by the 87-base-pair reads and were therefore excluded.

Library generation was performed with the immunoSEQ multiplex PCR assay. The multiplex PCR relied on a mix of 60 forward primers for TCR Vbeta segments and 13 reverse primers for TCR Jbeta segments. A multiplex PCR assay on genomic DNA amplified the CDR3 region of rearranged TCR beta genes. Amplified TCR beta libraries were sequenced as 87-base-pair reads on the Illumina HiSeq System. As for the authors' bioinformatics: In a later analysis, tens of millions of unique TCR beta chains were counted across the roughly 700 repertoires, and roughly 10 million of these chains were shared by at least two donors. Raw reads were error-corrected and collapsed into unique sequences with a nearest-neighbor algorithm that merged closely related sequences to remove PCR and sequencing errors. To assign V, D and J gene segments, CDR3 sequences were aligned to IMGT reference sequences. For a sequence to be retained, at least a six-nucleotide match to both a V gene segment and a J gene segment was required. Rearrangements were called productive when the CDR3 lacked stop codons and stayed in frame with V and J; all others were non-productive. Following IMGT convention, CDR3 was defined as the stretch from the second conserved V-encoded cysteine up to the conserved J-encoded phenylalanine. In an earlier analysis of around 570 of the donors, sequences lacking an unambiguous match to a single V gene segment were excluded. An earlier analysis of almost 600 of the donors classified V segments as functional when productive rearrangements were above 56.7% and as segregating when the standard deviation between donors was above 5%. To diagnose cytomegalovirus status from the catalog of TCR beta chain sequences, a statistical classification framework was built. In a later analysis, TCR nucleotide sequences were compared against IMGT/GENE-DB human TR gene sequences so that V and J genes could be assigned. Using the TCRdist pipeline, a later analysis assigned CDR3 sequences along with most-parsimonious VDJ recombination scenarios. In a later analysis, each TCR beta chain was defined by its CDR3 amino acid sequence together with its V-gene family, and reads without a unique V-gene family were excluded. As a way to deal with suspected cross-contamination and a sequencing artifact, a later analysis dropped more than 500 nucleotide sequences that were highly shared and had low generation probability. A later analysis calculated a clonal expansion index for each public chain from normalized within-repertoire ranks of inferred template counts. In a later analysis, generation probabilities were computed with a VDJ recombination model fitted to out-of-frame rearrangements, and the resulting probabilities were checked against IGoR. In a later analysis, TCR-TCR, TCR-HLA and TCR-CMV co-occurrence was scored with hypergeometric tests, and a repertoire-size bias correction was applied to TCR pairs. A later analysis estimated false discovery rates by permuting HLA or CMV assignments 20 times. In a later analysis, co-occurring TCRs were grouped using DBSCAN, with TCRdist sequence similarity added in when clustering inside HLA-allele-positive subsets. Co-occurrence clustering excluded repertoires with fewer than 30,000 or more than 120,000 public chains, plus five with anomalous nucleotide sharing. Not all clones reach the TCRdb copy of this immuneACCESS table, which keeps in-frame sequences only. Checked studies attribute under half of the gap to unresolved V genes and leave the rest unexplained. V, J and clone size were drawn from that table, and D and trimming were deduced from the DNA. The table for this sample records approximately 180,000 clones. The ten largest clones capture 6.5% of the sample.

The CDR3 has 15 amino acids, counting the end cysteine and phenylalanine. Only CDR3 DNA remains: 45 bases, in frame from the first base. V is pared back by 4 bases and J by 4 bases, with 13 bases lying between the germline termini. The germline V gene supplies CDR1 MDHEN and CDR2 SYDVKM. The cohort consisted of 650 to 700 healthy bone marrow donors. Cohort members were all nominally healthy when sampled, although unrecorded immune exposures were likely present. The donor tested CMV seronegative and was one of the 352 seronegative cohort members. A peripheral blood sample was provided by each donor, and peripheral blood mononuclear cells were used for TCR beta sequencing. The Qiagen DNeasy Blood Extraction Kit was used to extract genomic DNA from the blood cell samples. As concerns this clone: Its antigen is not yet known.

The receptor's source is a man aged 25 to 40 in good health and CMV-seronegative. The rearranged chain carries TRBV28 and TRBJ2-2, with the identity of the D gene unclear. Sequencing was carried out using PBMCs. The DNA reads as follows: TGTGCCAGCAGTTCCCCTAGTGTCCCCACCGGGGAGCTGTTTTTT. Its product reads: CASSSPSVPTGELFF.